The 3 T cell receptor beta chains reported below all come from one sample, sequenced in a study of blood T cell repertoires in COVID-19. TCRdb keeps only in-frame clones here, not all; method: immunoSEQ multiplex PCR. The table records roughly 250,000 clones, over 75% of them present only once. The sequencing sample was made of peripheral blood. These receptors originate from a human donor with COVID-19, enrolled during active disease. The donor label of this sample is uncertain.

V gene TRBV6-5 combines with J gene TRBJ1-5; D is possibly TRBD1 (5 bases). V lost 6 bases and J lost 0, with 12 bases in between. Germline CDR1 reads MNHEY; CDR2 reads SVGAGI. This CDR3 region has 15 residues. The CDR3 is CASSQTVNSNQPQHF. In DNA form, the CDR3 reads TGTGCCAGCAGCCAGACAGTGAATAGCAATCAGCCCCAGCATTTT.

This chain uses TRBV29-1 with TRBJ2-4, with TRBD2 matching over 10 bases. Germline V CDR1 and CDR2: SQVTM, ANQGSEA. CDR3 length equals 15 residues. The trim removed 7 bases at V and 4 bases at J, leaving 10 bases unmatched. The CDR3, as DNA: TGCAGCGCTGATGGACTAGCGGAGGGGAAAAACATTCAGTACTTC. Amino acid sequence: CSADGLAEGKNIQYF.

V is TRBV9 and J is TRBJ2-6; tentatively, D is TRBD1 (6 bases). With 5 bases removed from V and 0 bases from J, the gap between germline ends came to 9 bases. The CDR3 has 15 residues. CDR1 is SGDLS, CDR2 YYNGEE, per germline. The DNA for the CDR3 is TGTGCCAGCAGTACAGGGTTCTCTGGGGCCAACGTCCTGACTTTC. The encoded protein is CASSTGFSGANVLTF.